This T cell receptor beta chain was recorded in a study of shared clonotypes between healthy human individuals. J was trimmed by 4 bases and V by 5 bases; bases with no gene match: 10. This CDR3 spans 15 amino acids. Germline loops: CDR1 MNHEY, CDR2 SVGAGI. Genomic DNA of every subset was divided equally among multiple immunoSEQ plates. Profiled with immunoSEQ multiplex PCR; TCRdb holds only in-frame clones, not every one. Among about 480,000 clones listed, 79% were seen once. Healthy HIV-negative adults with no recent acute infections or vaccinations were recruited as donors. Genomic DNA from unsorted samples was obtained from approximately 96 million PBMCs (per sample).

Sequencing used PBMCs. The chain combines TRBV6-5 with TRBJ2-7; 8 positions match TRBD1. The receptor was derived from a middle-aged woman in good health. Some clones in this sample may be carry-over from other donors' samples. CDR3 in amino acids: CASSPLQGEKYEQYF. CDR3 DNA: TGTGCCAGCAGTCCCTTACAGGGGGAGAAGTACGAGCAGTACTTC.